Listed here are 9 T cell receptor beta chains from one sample, sequenced in a study of vaccination and CD4 T cells after COVID-19. Antigens for these TCRs are unknown. Sequencing of cultured CD4+ T cell DNA used the Oncomine TCR Beta short-read assay. TCRdb re-called the PCR reads with MiXCR, one entry per CDR3 protein. This sample carries 9,500 to 14,000 distinct CDR3 sequences, approximately 40% of them seen once, and the ten largest clones take around 30%. Regarding treatment: approximately 10-day PBMC culture with coronavirus spike peptide pools or control peptides (ViraFEST assay). Sequenced input: CD4+ T cells from blood, cultured in vitro. These TCRs come from a human donor who had recovered from COVID-19.

The chain carries TRBV2 and TRBJ1-2, with D perhaps matching TRBD1 (5 bases). Trimming pared 4 bases from V and 7 bases from J, leaving 13 bases between. The CDR3 runs 13 residues. The V gene's germline CDR1 is SNHLY and CDR2 FYNNEI. CDR3 in amino acids: CASSARESGGYTF. CDR3 sequence (DNA): TGTGCCAGCAGTGCCAGGGAAAGTGGTGGCTACACCTTC.

This clonotype was seen only a few times. The chain joins TRBV7-2 to TRBJ2-2, with D perhaps matching TRBD1 or TRBD2 (5 bases each). Trimming shortened V by 5 bases and J by 1 base, and 8 bases separated the two germline ends. The CDR3 length is 14 residues. Per the germline V gene, CDR1 is SGHTA and CDR2 is FQGNSA. CDR3 loop: CASSRDLNTGELFF. The CDR3 coding sequence is TGTGCCAGCAGCCGGGACCTGAACACCGGGGAGCTGTTTTTT. Variable domain in full (rest from reference TRBV7-2 and TRBJ2-2): GAGVSQSPSNKVTEKGKDVELRCDPISGHTALYWYRQSLGQGLEFLIYFQGNSAPDKSGLPSDRFSAERTGGSVSTLTIQRTQQEDSAVYLCASSRDLNTGELFFGEGSRLTVL.

The chain joins TRBV11-2 to TRBJ1-5; D is ambiguous. V lost 3 bases to trimming and J lost 2 bases, with 11 bases between them. There are 15 residues in the CDR3. CDR1 and CDR2 (germline): SGHAT, FQNNGV. CDR3 loop: CASSLGGNRNQPQHF. CDR3 bases: TGTGCCAGCAGCTTGGGAGGGAACCGCAATCAGCCCCAGCATTTT.

This chain uses TRBV10-3 with TRBJ2-1, with 9 positions matching TRBD2. Trimming removed 5 bases from V and 3 bases from J; junction bases left unmatched: 5. CDR3 size: 15 residues. CDR1 is ENHRY, CDR2 SYGVKD, per germline. The CDR3 coding sequence is TGTGCCATCAGTAAAGTAGCGGGAGACTACAATGAGCAGTTCTTC. Its protein is CAISKVAGDYNEQFF.

The gene calls are TRBV7-7 and TRBJ2-5; D is ambiguous. Germline V CDR1 and CDR2: SSHAT, FNYEAQ (reference sequence). The CDR3 has 13 amino acids. V shed 1 base and J shed 3 bases, with 6 bases lying between them. The CDR3 loop reads CASSLGSKETQYF. For the CDR3, the DNA is TGTGCCAGCAGCTTAGGCAGTAAAGAGACCCAGTACTTC. Together with reference TRBV7-7 and TRBJ2-5, the CDR3 gives the full variable domain: GAGVSQSPRYKVTKRGQDVTLRCDPISSHATLYWYQQALGQGPEFLTYFNYEAQPDKSGLPSDRFSAERPEGSISTLTIQRTEQRDSAMYRCASSLGSKETQYFGPGTRLLVL.

This clonotype came up a few times. The chain joins TRBV6-5 to TRBJ1-2, with TRBD1 matching 10 bases. V dropped 2 bases and J dropped 8; count of bases not matched to a gene: 8. The CDR3 sequence is 15 residues long. Germline V gene sequence: CDR1 MNHEY, CDR2 SVGAGI. CDR3 bases: TGTGCCAGCAGTTACAGTGGCCCGACAGGGGGCGGCTACACCTTC. Encoded protein: CASSYSGPTGGGYTF.

This clonotype was recorded only once. The chain is built from TRBV6-1 and TRBJ2-3; D not resolved. The CDR3 has 16 amino acids. Germline V gene sequence: CDR1 MNHNS, CDR2 SASEGT. V was cut by 2 bases and J by 0 bases, with 12 bases left in between. The CDR3: CASSETNAESTDTQYF. The DNA for the CDR3 is TGTGCCAGCAGTGAAACGAACGCGGAGAGCACAGATACGCAGTATTTT.

The rearrangement links TRBV6-1 to TRBJ2-5; 8 nucleotides match TRBD2. This CDR3 has 16 amino acids. V shed 6 bases, J shed 7 bases, and the junction held 16 bases outside the gene matches. CDR1 is MNHNS, CDR2 SASEGT, per germline. The CDR3 spells CASSPLPGGAVGTQYF. CDR3 bases: TGTGCCAGCAGCCCCCTTCCGGGAGGGGCCGTAGGGACCCAGTACTTC.

This clonotype was detected only a few times. The V call is TRBV10-3, the J call TRBJ2-7; 9 bases are shared with TRBD2. V lost 2 bases to trimming and J lost 2 bases; unmatched junction nucleotides: 4. Germline CDR1 reads ENHRY; CDR2 reads SYGVKD. The CDR3 runs 15 residues. CDR3 nucleotide sequence: TGTGCCATCAGTGAGAGTCTAGCGGGGCCCTACGAGCAGTACTTC. This translates into CAISESLAGPYEQYF.